These T cell receptor beta chains were read from a single sample in a study of CD8+ T cells in alopecia areata. Method: immunoSEQ multiplex PCR; TCRdb's copy keeps in-frame clones and lacks some. The sample carries around 65,000 clones, around 49% recorded once. The sequencing here drew on CD8+ T cells sorted from blood, taken at week 0. The receptors were gathered from a human donor with alopecia areata. The CDR3 runs from the conserved cysteine through the conserved F or W. D genes are given only for firm matches. A clone size is listed for some rows: how often the clone was seen (once, few, many), or a class if it is expanded.

TRBV7-9	TRBD1	.	TRBJ2-1	TGTGCCAGCAGCTTAGCCACAGGGGGGAGTGGCAATGAGCAGTTCTTC	CASSLATGGSGNEQFF
TRBV10-2	.	.	TRBJ2-7	TGCGCCAGCGAGGGGGGAGGGTTCGAGCAGTACTTC	CASEGGGFEQYF
TRBV7-9	.	few	TRBJ2-2	TGTGCCAGCAGCCCGCCCCTCGACGGGGAGCTGTTTTTT	CASSPPLDGELFF
TRBV29-1	.	.	TRBJ2-2	TGCAGTTCCGCCGCGGGGGGGGAGCTGTTTTTT	CSSAAGGELFF
TRBV29-1	TRBD2	.	TRBJ2-1	TGCAGCGTTACTGGGGCGGGAGGTTCCTACAATGAGCAGTTCTTC	CSVTGAGGSYNEQFF
TRBV6-6	.	.	TRBJ1-5	TGTGCCAGCAGTTCTCTATCGGCGAATAGCAATCAGCCCCAGCATTTT	CASSSLSANSNQPQHF
TRBV19	.	few	TRBJ1-1	TGTGCCAGTGGCCGCGGGGTGGGCACTGAAGCTTTCTTT	CASGRGVGTEAFF
TRBV5-1	TRBD1	few	TRBJ2-7	TGCGCCAGCAGTGACACCCGGGACAGTTCCTACGAGCAGTACTTC	CASSDTRDSSYEQYF
TRBV30	TRBD2	few	TRBJ2-1	TGTGCCGTCCTTGGAGTAGCGGGGTACAATGAGCAGTTCTTC	CAVLGVAGYNEQFF
TRBV7-6	.	.	TRBJ2-5	TGTGCCAGCAGCTTGAACAGCCAAGAGACCCAGTACTTC	CASSLNSQETQYF
TRBV6-1	.	many	TRBJ2-1	TGTGCCAGCAGCTACTACCCTCTCAATGAGCAGTTCTTC	CASSYYPLNEQFF
TRBV10-3	.	.	TRBJ2-6	TGTGCCATCAGGAGCGAACTCTCTGGGGCCAACGTCCTGACTTTC	CAIRSELSGANVLTF
TRBV27	.	many	TRBJ2-6	TGTGCCAGCAGTTTCCTGAGTTACTCTGGGGCCAACGTCCTGACTTTC	CASSFLSYSGANVLTF
TRBV5-4	TRBD2	.	TRBJ2-2	TGTGCCAGCAGCTTGTTAGGGGGACGACTAGCGGGAGTCGGCGGGGAGCTGTTTTTT	CASSLLGGRLAGVGGELFF
TRBV6-4	TRBD2	.	TRBJ2-1	TGTGCCAGCAGAGCGGGGCTAGCGGGAGCATACAATGAGCAGTTCTTC	CASRAGLAGAYNEQFF
TRBV7-6	TRBD2	.	TRBJ2-7	TGTGCCAGCAGCTTACGTCCCAGCGGGAGCTACGAGCAGTACTTC	CASSLRPSGSYEQYF
TRBV5-1	.	.	TRBJ1-1	TGCGCCAGCAGCTTGGTCGCAGGGGAGACGAACACTGAAGCTTTCTTT	CASSLVAGETNTEAFF
TRBV7-9	.	.	TRBJ2-3	TGTGCCAGCAGCTTAGCAACCGGGACCGGCAATACGCAGTATTTT	CASSLATGTGNTQYF
TRBV2	.	.	TRBJ2-2	TGTGCCACCCGAGGGGGCACCGGGGAGCTGTTTTTT	CATRGGTGELFF
TRBV11-2	TRBD2	.	TRBJ2-5	TGTGCCAGCAGTAATAGCGGGAGGAGGGGAGAGACCCAGTACTTC	CASSNSGRRGETQYF
TRBV19	.	.	TRBJ1-1	TGTGCCAGTAGTCCCACAGGCATCGCTACTTTGAACACTGAAGCTTTCTTT	CASSPTGIATLNTEAFF
TRBV29-1	.	.	TRBJ2-2	TGCAGCGTTGATGGACAGAGCACCGGGGAGCTGTTTTTT	CSVDGQSTGELFF
TRBV29-1	.	.	TRBJ2-7	TGCAGCGCGGGGGACGGCGACTACGAGCAGTACTTC	CSAGDGDYEQYF
TRBV11-2	.	few	TRBJ1-5	TGTGCCAGCAGCTTCTCCCCGACCAGCAATCAGCCCCAGCATTTT	CASSFSPTSNQPQHF
TRBV29-1	.	.	TRBJ2-2	TGCAGCGGTTACAGGGCGAACACCGGGGAGCTGTTTTTT	CSGYRANTGELFF
TRBV13	.	.	TRBJ1-2	TGTGCCAGCAGCTATGGACAGAGATATAACTATGGCTACACCTTC	CASSYGQRYNYGYTF
TRBV29-1	TRBD1	.	TRBJ2-1	TGCAGGGGACAGACAGAATACAATGAGCAGTTCTTC	CRGQTEYNEQFF
TRBV29-1	.	few	TRBJ1-1	TGCAGCGTTGAAGACAGGGTGAACACTGAAGCTTTCTTT	CSVEDRVNTEAFF
TRBV29-1	TRBD2	few	TRBJ2-7	TGCAGCGTCCCGGGACTAGCGGGGACGAACTACGAGCAGTACTTC	CSVPGLAGTNYEQYF
TRBV29-1	TRBD1	.	TRBJ2-1	TGCAGCGGACAGGGGGCTCTAGGTTCCTACAATGAGCAGTTCTTC	CSGQGALGSYNEQFF
TRBV19	.	few	TRBJ1-5	TGTGCCAGTAGTACCGCCTATGACAATCAGCCCCAGCATTTT	CASSTAYDNQPQHF
TRBV13	.	.	TRBJ2-7	TGTGCCAGCAGCCTAAGGCGGGACAGCTACGAGCAGTACTTC	CASSLRRDSYEQYF
TRBV9	TRBD2	.	TRBJ2-1	TGTGCCAGCAGCGTAGCGCTAGCGGGGACCAATGAGCAGTTCTTC	CASSVALAGTNEQFF
TRBV9	.	few	TRBJ1-4	TGTGCCAGCAGCGGGGCGGGACACCATAATGAAAAACTGTTTTTT	CASSGAGHHNEKLFF
TRBV29-1	.	few	TRBJ2-6	TGCAGCGCACTGGACAGAATCTCTGGGGCCAACGTCCTGACTTTC	CSALDRISGANVLTF
TRBV27	TRBD1	.	TRBJ2-7	TGTGCCAGCAGTCCAGGGACAGCTACCTACGAGCAGTACTTC	CASSPGTATYEQYF
TRBV19	.	many	TRBJ2-2	TGTGCCAGTAACCGCGGCGGGACCGGGGAGCTGTTTTTT	CASNRGGTGELFF
TRBV15	TRBD2	few	TRBJ2-5	TGTGCCACCAGCGACAGGACTAGCGGGAGTCCAGAGACCCAGTACTTC	CATSDRTSGSPETQYF
TRBV2	.	.	TRBJ2-2	TGTGCCAGCTGGAACACCGGGGAGCTGTTTTTT	CASWNTGELFF
TRBV6-5	TRBD1	.	TRBJ1-2	TGTGCCAGCAGTTACGGGACAGGGAACTATGGCTACACCTTC	CASSYGTGNYGYTF
TRBV29-1	.	.	TRBJ2-3	TGCAGCGTTGAAGGTAGAGTTTACACAGATACGCAGTATTTT	CSVEGRVYTDTQYF
TRBV25-1	.	.	TRBJ2-7	TGTGCCAGCAGAAAGGGCTTGGAGCAGTACTTC	CASRKGLEQYF
TRBV7-6	TRBD1	.	TRBJ1-2	TGTGCCAGCAGCGGACAGGGGCCAGGTGGCTACACCTTC	CASSGQGPGGYTF
TRBV27	TRBD1	.	TRBJ2-1	TGTGCCAGCAGTTTATTAGGGGACAGAGCCTACAATGAGCAGTTCTTC	CASSLLGDRAYNEQFF
TRBV7-9	TRBD2	few	TRBJ2-3	TGTGCCAGCAGCCATATCGCAGCGGGGTACACAGATACGCAGTATTTT	CASSHIAAGYTDTQYF
TRBV27	.	.	TRBJ2-3	TGTGCCAGCAGTTTAATCCCCAGCACAGATACGCAGTATTTT	CASSLIPSTDTQYF
TRBV6-6	TRBD1	.	TRBJ1-2	TGTGCCAGCACCACTACAGGGGGCGATGGCTACACCTTC	CASTTTGGDGYTF
TRBV29-1	.	.	TRBJ2-7	TGCAGCGTTGTCCAAAACTACGAGCAGTACTTC	CSVVQNYEQYF
TRBV29-1	.	few	TRBJ2-7	TGCAGCGTTGAGGCGAGCTACGAGCAGTACTTC	CSVEASYEQYF
TRBV16	.	.	TRBJ2-1	TGTGCCAGCAGCCAATCAAAAAGAGAGCAGTTCTTC	CASSQSKREQFF
TRBV19	.	.	TRBJ2-7	TGTGCCAGTAGTATAGTACCGGGGGCCGAGCAGTACTTC	CASSIVPGAEQYF
TRBV30	.	.	TRBJ2-7	TGTGCCTGGAGTGGCGGGGCAGGGGGCGAGCAGTACTTC	CAWSGGAGGEQYF